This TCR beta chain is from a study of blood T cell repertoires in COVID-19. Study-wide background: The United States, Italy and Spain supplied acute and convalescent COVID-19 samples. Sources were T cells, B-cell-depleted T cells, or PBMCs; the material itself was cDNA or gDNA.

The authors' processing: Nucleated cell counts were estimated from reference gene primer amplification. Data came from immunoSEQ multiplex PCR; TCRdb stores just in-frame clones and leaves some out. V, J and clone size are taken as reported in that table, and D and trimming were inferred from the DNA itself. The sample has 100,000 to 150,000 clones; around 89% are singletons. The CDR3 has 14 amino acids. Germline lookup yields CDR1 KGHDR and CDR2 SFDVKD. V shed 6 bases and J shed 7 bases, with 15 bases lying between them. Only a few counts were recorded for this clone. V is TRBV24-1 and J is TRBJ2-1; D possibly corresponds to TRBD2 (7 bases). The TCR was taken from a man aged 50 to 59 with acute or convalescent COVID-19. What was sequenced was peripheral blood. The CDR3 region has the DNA TGTGCCACCAGTCGTCGGCGGGGGCCTAATGAGCAGTTCTTC. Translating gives CATSRRRGPNEQFF.